This T cell receptor beta chain was retrieved from a study of blood T cell repertoires in COVID-19. Background on the study: Samples representing acute and convalescent COVID-19 were sourced from the United States, Italy and Spain. Sources were T cells, B-cell-depleted T cells, or PBMCs; the material itself was cDNA or gDNA.

Measured with immunoSEQ multiplex PCR; TCRdb has only the in-frame clones, and not every one. The sample has approximately 210,000 clones, approximately 81% seen once. The Seattle patients joined while their infection was active and were tracked longitudinally afterward. CDR1 is SNHLY and CDR2 is FYNNEI in the germline V gene. The CDR3 extends over 15 amino acids. With V trimmed by 0 bases and J by 7 bases, 3 bases remained unmatched. This clone has a handful of counts. Material: peripheral blood. The chain uses TRBV2 and TRBJ2-3; 11 nucleotides align to TRBD2. The TCR was taken from a woman of 80 years or more with COVID-19, enrolled during active disease. CDR3 bases: TGTGCCAGCAGTGAAGCTCCTAGCGGGGGGTATACGCAGTATTTT. As protein: CASSEAPSGGYTQYF.